The 26 T cell receptor beta chains in this list originate from one sample, sequenced in a study of sequential checkpoint blockade in melanoma. Treatment in this sample: randomized to nivolumab then ipilimumab (arm A) or the reverse (arm B). TCRdb keeps only in-frame clones here, not all; method: immunoSEQ multiplex PCR. Of 5,700 or so clones listed, 20% to 25% are singletons. The sequences come from tumor tissue (inferred from file names), collected from a patient given nivolumab and ipilimumab in sequence. Receptors were obtained from a human donor with melanoma.

This clone was counted at least ten times. The genes are TRBV11-3 and TRBJ2-3; 8 bases line up with TRBD2. This CDR3 has 17 residues. Trimming at V came to 2 bases and at J to 1 base, leaving 8 bases not matched to a gene. Germline V CDR1 and CDR2: SGHNT, YENEEA. The CDR3 loop reads CASSLWGLEGGTDTQYF. The CDR3 DNA sequence: TGTGCCAGCAGCTTATGGGGACTAGAGGGGGGCACAGATACGCAGTATTTT.

This clone has only a few counts. The chain recombines TRBV15 with TRBJ1-2; D call uncertain. This CDR3 is built from 17 residues. V lost 0 bases to trimming and J lost 1 base, with 15 bases between them. Germline lookup yields CDR1 LNHNV and CDR2 YYDKDF (reference sequence). The CDR3 region has the DNA TGTGCCACCAGCAGAGAGGATGAGGGCCCTTATAACTATGGCTACACCTTC. This encodes CATSREDEGPYNYGYTF. Full variable domain (outside the CDR3, taken from reference TRBV15 and TRBJ1-2): DAMVIQNPRYQVTQFGKPVTLSCSQTLNHNVMYWYQQKSSQAPKLLFHYYDKDFNNEADTPDNFQSRRPNTSFCFLDIRSPGLGDTAMYLCATSREDEGPYNYGYTFGSGTRLTVV.

This rearrangement joins TRBV6-8 to TRBJ1-1; D may be TRBD1 (5 bases). The ends were cut back, 5 bases at V and 4 bases at J, with 11 bases in the middle. The CDR3 is 13 amino acids. CDR1 and CDR2 (germline): MNHGY, SAAAGT. CDR3 loop: CASSVRVGTEAFF. The CDR3 bases are TGTGCCAGCAGTGTCAGGGTAGGCACTGAAGCTTTCTTT.

V is TRBV5-1 and J is TRBJ2-2, with D perhaps TRBD2 (5 bases). From germline, CDR1 is SGHRS and CDR2 YFSETQ. CDR3 length: 14 residues. V was cut by 5 bases and J by 6 bases, with 14 bases left in between. CDR3 protein: CASSPAVRAGELFF. The CDR3 DNA sequence: TGCGCCAGCAGTCCCGCGGTGCGGGCCGGGGAGCTGTTTTTT.

The V and J genes are TRBV29-1 and TRBJ2-3; either TRBD1 or TRBD2 may fit D (5 bases each). The CDR3 contains 14 residues. Trimming pared 6 bases from V and 2 bases from J, leaving 15 bases between. Germline-derived CDR1 and CDR2 are SQVTM and ANQGSEA. The CDR3: CSVQGGGFTDTQYF. In nucleotides, the CDR3 is TGCAGCGTGCAGGGCGGAGGATTCACAGATACGCAGTATTTT.

The genes are TRBV28 and TRBJ2-7, with unresolved D. The germline V gene has CDR1 MDHEN and CDR2 SYDVKM. Trimming removed 6 bases at V and 1 base at J, with 7 bases between. CDR3 length equals 12 residues. CDR3 region: CASRFRSYEQYF. The CDR3 DNA reads as TGTGCCAGCAGATTTCGTTCCTACGAGCAGTACTTC.

This rearrangement joins TRBV5-1 to TRBJ1-2; possible D gene TRBD1, 5 bases. The CDR3 sequence is 15 residues long. Per germline, CDR1 SGHRS and CDR2 YFSETQ. V was pared by 0 bases and J by 7 bases, with 16 bases between. CDR3 protein: CASSLGSGIRLGYTF. The CDR3 DNA is TGCGCCAGCAGCTTGGGGTCAGGGATACGACTTGGCTACACCTTC.

This clone was seen ten or more times. The rearrangement uses TRBV11-3 and TRBJ1-1; no reliable D call. This CDR3 has 14 residues. Germline loops: CDR1 SGHNT, CDR2 YENEEA. V lost 5 bases and J lost 0, with 10 bases in between. The CDR3 nucleotides are TGTGCCAGCAGCGCAAGCGGGGTGAACACTGAAGCTTTCTTT. As protein: CASSASGVNTEAFF.

This clone appeared a few times. The rearrangement links TRBV14 to TRBJ2-7; TRBD2 agrees at 9 bases. This CDR3 contains 16 residues. Trimming took 3 bases from V and 3 from J; bases not matched to a gene: 9. CDR1 and CDR2 (germline): SGHDN, FVKESK. CDR3: CASSQTTLAGFYEQYF. CDR3 coding DNA: TGTGCCAGCAGCCAGACGACCCTAGCGGGGTTCTACGAGCAGTACTTC.

The gene calls are TRBV19 and TRBJ1-5; no clear D gene. This CDR3 is built from 15 residues. Germline V CDR1 and CDR2: LNHDA, SQIVND (reference sequence). With 4 bases removed from V and 6 bases from J, the gap between germline ends came to 16 bases. CDR3 in DNA: TGTGCCAGTAGTACAGACCGGGCCCGGGGTCAGCCCCAGCATTTT. Translated: CASSTDRARGQPQHF.

This clone is medium-sized by share. The V call is TRBV11-3, the J call TRBJ2-2, with D possibly TRBD1 on 6 matching bases. Germline assignment: CDR1 SGHNT and CDR2 YENEEA. V lost 6 bases to trimming and J lost 7 bases, with 15 bases between them. The CDR3 is 14 residues long. The CDR3 loop reads CASRWTEGNGELFF. The CDR3 DNA reads as TGTGCCAGCAGGTGGACAGAGGGGAACGGGGAGCTGTTTTTT.

This clone has only a few counts. The rearrangement uses TRBV23-1 and TRBJ2-1; D ambiguous. TRBV23-1 qualifies as an ORF whose function is uncertain. This CDR3 comprises 13 residues. V was clipped by 8 bases and J by 4 bases, with 12 bases between them. In DNA form, the CDR3 reads TGCGCCAGCCCCTCAAAGGGTTACAATGAGCAGTTCTTC. This codes for CASPSKGYNEQFF.

There are many counts of this clone. The chain links TRBV23-1 to TRBJ2-7; D may be TRBD1 (5 bases). TRBV23-1 qualifies as an ORF whose function is uncertain. The CDR3 has 16 amino acids. Trimming cost V 6 bases and J 0 bases, with 18 bases left between them. DNA of the CDR3: TGCGCCAGCAGCCAAGTCTTCGGACAAGACTCCTACGAGCAGTACTTC. Amino acid sequence: CASSQVFGQDSYEQYF.

This clone is termed medium-sized (0.01 to 0.1%). The chain links TRBV6-8 to TRBJ2-5; 9 bases agree with TRBD2. The V and J ends lost 3 bases and 1 base, in that order; junction bases with no gene match: 3. Germline CDR1 is MNHGY and CDR2 is SAAAGT. The CDR3 loop spans 15 amino acids. Here the CDR3 reads CASSYSGGFQETQYF. CDR3 nucleotide sequence: TGTGCCAGCAGTTATAGCGGGGGATTCCAAGAGACCCAGTACTTC.

The chain links TRBV11-3 to TRBJ2-5; 11 bases are shared with TRBD2. This CDR3 is built from 15 residues. Per germline, CDR1 SGHNT and CDR2 YENEEA. After removal of 5 bases from V and 2 bases from J, the junction contained 4 bases not matched to a gene. The CDR3 spells CASSRLAGGQETQYF. CDR3 nucleotides: TGTGCCAGCAGCCGCCTAGCGGGAGGACAAGAGACCCAGTACTTC.

This clone was picked up a small number of times. V and J are TRBV11-3 and TRBJ1-4; D unclear. Trimming took 4 bases from V and 0 from J, leaving 24 bases between them. Germline V CDR1 and CDR2: SGHNT, YENEEA. The CDR3 spans 20 residues. The CDR3 region is CASSSGPLHTEDATNEKLFF. The CDR3 DNA sequence: TGTGCCAGCAGCTCCGGCCCCTTACACACAGAGGACGCAACTAATGAAAAACTGTTTTTT. Full variable domain (outside the CDR3, taken from reference TRBV11-3 and TRBJ1-4): EAGVVQSPRYKIIEKKQPVAFWCNPISGHNTLYWYLQNLGQGPELLIRYENEEAVDDSQLPKDRFSAERLKGVDSTLKIQPAELGDSAVYLCASSSGPLHTEDATNEKLFFGSGTQLSVL.

The chain joins TRBV18 to TRBJ1-5; 7 nucleotides line up with TRBD1. There are 13 residues in the CDR3. Germline trimming cut 5 bases from V and 5 bases from J; bases unmatched to any gene: 3. In germline, CDR1 is KGHSH, CDR2 LQKENI. DNA of the CDR3: TGTGCCAGCTCAGGGACAGCGGATCAGCCCCAGCATTTT. Translating it yields CASSGTADQPQHF.

This clone was observed at least ten times. V gene TRBV6-8 combines with J gene TRBJ2-3, with 8 bases fitting TRBD2. CDR1 and CDR2 from the germline V gene are MNHGY and SAAAGT. This CDR3 has 17 amino acids. The V and J ends lost 6 bases and 3 bases, in that order; junction bases with no gene match: 14. The CDR3 coding sequence is TGTGCCAGCAGACGATACGGAGCGGGAGCCTGGACAGATACGCAGTATTTT. This gives the protein CASRRYGAGAWTDTQYF.

The chain links TRBV11-3 to TRBJ1-3; maybe TRBD1 (5 bases). CDR1 and CDR2 from the germline V gene are SGHNT and YENEEA. With 1 base removed from V and 4 bases from J, the gap between germline ends came to 11 bases. The CDR3 is made up of 15 amino acids. Here the CDR3 DNA reads TGTGCCAGCAGCTTAGTTGGGGGATTGGGAAACACCATATATTTT. Protein sequence: CASSLVGGLGNTIYF.

This clone qualifies as medium-sized. The V gene is TRBV4-1, the J gene TRBJ2-4; 11 bases are a match to TRBD2. V shed 0 bases and J 8 bases; nucleotides not matched to a gene: 6. The CDR3 is made up of 16 amino acids. CDR1 is MGHRA and CDR2 is YSYEKL in the germline V gene. CDR3 sequence (DNA): TGCGCCAGCAGCCAAGATCAACTAGCGGGAGTGGACATTCAGTACTTC. This encodes CASSQDQLAGVDIQYF.

The rearrangement joins TRBV15 to TRBJ2-7, with 10 bases aligning to TRBD1. The V gene end was trimmed by 5 bases and the J gene end by 6 bases; junction bases not matched to a gene: 7. Germline CDR1 LNHNV, CDR2 YYDKDF (reference sequence). This CDR3 is built from 14 residues. The CDR3 is CATSPGQGLLEQYF. The CDR3, as DNA: TGTGCCACCAGCCCGGGACAGGGGTTGCTCGAGCAGTACTTC. Variable domain in full (rest from reference TRBV15 and TRBJ2-7): DAMVIQNPRYQVTQFGKPVTLSCSQTLNHNVMYWYQQKSSQAPKLLFHYYDKDFNNEADTPDNFQSRRPNTSFCFLDIRSPGLGDTAMYLCATSPGQGLLEQYFGPGTRLTVT.

This chain's CDR3 is CASSLGSASGAYNEQFF. The CDR3 bases are TGCGCCAGCAGCTTGGGGAGCGCATCGGGGGCTTACAATGAGCAGTTCTTC. The V call is TRBV5-1, the J call TRBJ2-1; D may correspond to TRBD1 or TRBD2 (6 bases each). Germline V CDR1 and CDR2: SGHRS, YFSETQ. This CDR3 has 17 residues. V lost 0 bases to trimming and J lost 4 bases, with 17 bases between them.

This rearrangement joins TRBV11-1 to TRBJ2-3; tentatively, D is TRBD1 or TRBD2 (6 bases each). Germline V CDR1 and CDR2: SGHAT, FQDESV (reference sequence). Trimming pared 3 bases from V and 3 bases from J, leaving 16 bases between. The CDR3 runs to 16 residues. The CDR3 nucleotides read TGTGCCAGCAGCTTCCCTCCCGGGGGCATTACAGATACGCAGTATTTT. It codes for CASSFPPGGITDTQYF.

Judged by abundance, this clone is large. This chain uses TRBV11-3 with TRBJ1-2; D is unresolved. CDR1 and CDR2 from the germline V gene are SGHNT and YENEEA. CDR3 size: 15 residues. V lost 3 bases, J lost 4 bases, and 15 bases lay in between. CDR3 DNA sequence: TGTGCCAGCAGCTTGTCCTACGGGGAGGCCTATGGCTACACCTTC. Translating it yields CASSLSYGEAYGYTF.

Notes on this clone: A read error may produce the germline difference seen at one junction end. The chain's CDR3 is CAISAGTASYAGYTF. The CDR3, as DNA: TGTGCCATCAGTGCCGGGACAGCCAGTTATGCGGGCTACACCTTC. The chain uses TRBV6-8 and TRBJ1-2; 7 bases line up with TRBD1. CDR3 length: 15 amino acids. In germline, CDR1 is MNHGY, CDR2 SAAAGT.

This clone occurred many times. This chain links TRBV6-8 with TRBJ2-3, with a weak D call TRBD2 (5 bases). The CDR3 spans 13 residues. CDR1 is MNHGY and CDR2 is SAAAGT in the germline V gene. V was shortened by 10 bases and J by 2 bases, with 13 bases between the two germline ends. CDR3 sequence: CATGFTLTDTQYF. The CDR3 DNA reads TGTGCCACGGGATTCACTCTCACAGATACGCAGTATTTT.